Below, 27 T cell receptor beta chains from the same sample are listed, as sequenced in a study of breast tumors, draining lymph nodes, adjacent tissues (dated by TCRdb to the mid-2010s). Lymph node samples were obtained from the axillary draining lymph nodes of breast cancer patients. Library generation was performed with multiplex PCR. Sequencing relied on an Illumina HiSeq 2000. Clones were called with MiXCR by TCRdb after fastp trimmed the public reads at Q25, and only in-frame beta chains were retained. Every entry covers one CDR3 protein and lists the most common genes and DNA from its rows. The sample table records approximately 230,000 distinct CDR3 sequences; less than 40% of these occur just once. The ten most abundant clones make up about 3.3% of the sample. Source material: axillary lymph node tissue. The receptors come from a female donor with breast cancer. Some clones in this sample may be carry-over from other donors' samples.

This clonotype was counted many times. The chain carries TRBV20-1 and TRBJ2-5, with TRBD1 matching 9 bases. The CDR3 sequence is 14 residues long. Germline V gene lookup returns CDR1 DFQATT and CDR2 SNEGSKA (reference sequence). J was trimmed by 0 bases and V by 6 bases; bases with no gene match: 5. CDR3 region: CSAPGQGNQETQYF. The CDR3 DNA is TGCAGTGCCCCGGGACAGGGAAACCAAGAGACCCAGTACTTC.

The genes are TRBV3-1 and TRBJ1-5, with 7 bases identical to TRBD1. V trimming: 7 bases; J trimming: 0 bases; junction bases outside the gene matches: 3. This CDR3 comprises 14 residues. Germline CDR1 is LGHDT and CDR2 is YNNKEL (reference sequence). This CDR3 is CASTRGISNQPQHF. Here the CDR3 DNA reads TGTGCCAGCACCAGGGGGATTAGCAATCAGCCCCAGCATTTT.

This chain links TRBV7-3 with TRBJ2-2; possibly TRBD2 for D (7 bases). V was trimmed by 1 base and J by 6 bases, leaving 12 bases between them. The CDR3 runs 15 residues. Germline loops: CDR1 SGHTA, CDR2 FQGTGA. The CDR3 region is CASSLNAGAAGELFF. In DNA, the CDR3 is TGTGCCAGCAGCTTAAACGCGGGGGCGGCCGGGGAGCTGTTTTTT.

This clonotype was detected ten times or more. The V gene is TRBV7-2, the J gene TRBJ2-2; 12 nucleotides align to TRBD2. V lost 3 bases and J lost 5; bases outside the gene matches: 4. The germline gives CDR1 SGHTA, CDR2 FQGNSA. This CDR3 has 16 amino acids. Here the CDR3 reads CASSFGLAGWTGELFF. In DNA form, the CDR3 reads TGTGCCAGCAGCTTTGGACTAGCGGGGTGGACCGGGGAGCTGTTTTTT. Looking up the rest from reference TRBV7-2 and TRBJ2-2 gives the full variable domain: GAGVSQSPSNKVTEKGKDVELRCDPISGHTALYWYRQSLGQGLEFLIYFQGNSAPDKSGLPSDRFSAERTGGSVSTLTIQRTQQEDSAVYLCASSFGLAGWTGELFFGEGSRLTVL.

Only one count was recorded for this clonotype. The V call is TRBV5-1, the J call TRBJ1-3; D unclear. The V gene's germline CDR1 is SGHRS and CDR2 YFSETQ. The CDR3 runs 15 residues. With 3 bases removed from V and 0 bases from J, the gap between germline ends came to 10 bases. The CDR3 sequence: CASSSGSNSGNTIYF. CDR3 nucleotide sequence: TGCGCCAGCAGCTCGGGCAGCAACTCTGGAAACACCATATATTTT.

This clonotype was seen ten or more times. The V and J genes are TRBV10-2 and TRBJ1-4, with a tentative D call TRBD1 (6 bases). This CDR3 is built from 14 residues. The V and J ends lost 6 bases and 1 base respectively, with 9 bases between them. Germline CDR1 reads WSHSY; CDR2 reads SAAADI. CDR3: CASRPTGTNEKLFF. CDR3 coding DNA: TGCGCCAGCAGACCGACAGGAACTAATGAAAAACTGTTTTTT.

This clonotype was counted at least ten times. The chain uses TRBV9 and TRBJ2-2; 7 positions agree with TRBD2. V shed 0 bases, J shed 0 bases, and the junction held 5 bases outside the gene matches. Germline V gene lookup returns CDR1 SGDLS and CDR2 YYNGEE. The CDR3 loop spans 17 amino acids. The CDR3 DNA reads TGTGCCAGCAGCGTAGCTGGGGGGGGTGCGAACACCGGGGAGCTGTTTTTT. Residues: CASSVAGGGANTGELFF.

This clonotype was detected ten times or more. J is TRBJ1-2 and V is TRBV5-1, with no clear D. CDR1 and CDR2 from the germline V gene are SGHRS and YFSETQ. The germline V and J ends were trimmed by 4 bases and 5 bases, with 9 bases remaining between them. This CDR3 region has 12 residues. The CDR3, as DNA: TGCGCCAGCAGCGAGACCCTATATGGCTACACCTTC. Translating gives CASSETLYGYTF.

The chain has TRBV10-3 and TRBJ2-5; TRBD2 aligns across 12 bases. V shed 0 bases, J shed 2 bases, and the junction held 1 base outside the gene matches. The CDR3 totals 16 residues. The germline V gene has CDR1 ENHRY and CDR2 SYGVKD. The CDR3 sequence is CAISESGTSGQETQYF. The CDR3 DNA sequence: TGTGCCATCAGTGAGTCAGGGACTAGCGGGCAAGAGACCCAGTACTTC.

The V gene is TRBV2, the J gene TRBJ2-3, with 9 nucleotides matching TRBD1. V was clipped by 2 bases and J by 3 bases; unmatched bases: 12. Germline V lookup: CDR1 SNHLY, CDR2 FYNNEI. The CDR3 runs 18 residues. DNA of the CDR3: TGTGCCAGCAGTGAATCCCAGGGACAGGGTCGAGTGACAGATACGCAGTATTTT. It encodes CASSESQGQGRVTDTQYF.

The rearrangement joins TRBV29-1 to TRBJ1-1; D not resolved. The CDR3 covers 11 residues. Trimming stripped 7 bases from V and 4 bases from J, with 10 bases between. CDR1 SQVTM and CDR2 ANQGSEA come from the germline V gene. CDR3 sequence reads: CSAQRGTEAFF. The CDR3 DNA follows: TGCAGCGCTCAGCGGGGCACTGAAGCTTTCTTT.

Points on this clonotype: The germline gene is not matched at one end of the junction; a read error may be the cause. This chain links TRBV6-5 with TRBJ1-2; D might be TRBD1 (5 bases). From germline, CDR1 is MNHEY and CDR2 SVGAGI. This CDR3 comprises 15 residues. CDR3 protein: CASSHSTAGRAGYTF. For the CDR3, the DNA is TGTGCCAGCAGTCACTCGACGGCAGGGCGGGCAGGCTACACCTTC.

Details on this clonotype: Since no conserved phenylalanine or tryptophan closes the CDR3, a read error is the likely cause. Because the CDR3's place on the DNA is in doubt, the DNA is left out and the CDR3 is given as listed by TCRdb. The chain uses TRBV6-6 and TRBJ2-1; the DNA was not used to check the table's D call, TRBD2. The CDR3 has 8 amino acids, counting both end residues. Germline CDR1 reads MNHNY; CDR2 reads SVGAGI (reference sequence). This chain's CDR3 is CASTSNTP.

The V and J genes are TRBV24-1 and TRBJ1-2; D may be TRBD1 (6 bases). The germline V and J ends were trimmed by 4 bases and 6 bases, with 14 bases remaining between them. The CDR3 sequence is 14 residues long. CDR1 and CDR2 (germline): KGHDR, SFDVKD. The CDR3 DNA reads TGTGCCACCAGTGAGACAGGAACTCTTGATGGCTACACCTTC. Protein sequence: CATSETGTLDGYTF.

In this sample, this clonotype turned up many times. The chain combines TRBV2 with TRBJ2-2, with D perhaps matching TRBD2 (7 bases). V was clipped by 2 bases and J by 2 bases, with 12 bases between them. Germline V gene data show CDR1 as SNHLY and CDR2 as FYNNEI. There are 16 residues in the CDR3. The DNA of the CDR3 is TGTGCCAGCAGTGAAATCGCGGGGGCAAACACCGGGGAGCTGTTTTTT. Amino acids: CASSEIAGANTGELFF. The full variable domain, rest sourced from reference TRBV2 and TRBJ2-2, is EPEVTQTPSHQVTQMGQEVILRCVPISNHLYFYWYRQILGQKVEFLVSFYNNEISEKSEIFDDQFSVERPDGSNFTLKIRSTKLEDSAMYFCASSEIAGANTGELFFGEGSRLTVL.

This clonotype was recorded at least ten times. The chain joins TRBV2 to TRBJ2-7; D is undetermined. V lost 4 bases to trimming and J lost 7 bases, with 17 bases between them. CDR3 length equals 14 residues. Germline V gene lookup returns CDR1 SNHLY and CDR2 FYNNEI. CDR3 residues: CASSVKISTREQYF. CDR3 DNA: TGTGCCAGCAGTGTTAAGATCTCTACGAGGGAGCAGTACTTC.

The V and J genes are TRBV2 and TRBJ1-4; D is undetermined. The CDR3 has 13 amino acids. CDR1 is SNHLY, CDR2 FYNNEI, per germline. V lost 8 bases, J lost 2 bases, and 9 bases lay in between. The CDR3 DNA is TGTGCCAGCTCGCAGACGACTAATGAAAAACTGTTTTTT. This sequence encodes CASSQTTNEKLFF.

CDR3 loop: CATVTSGRAGTGELFF. Here the CDR3 DNA reads TGTGCCACCGTGACTAGCGGGAGGGCCGGCACCGGGGAGCTGTTTTTT. The chain carries TRBV28 and TRBJ2-2, with 14 bases that match TRBD2. The CDR3 loop spans 16 amino acids. After removal of 10 bases from V and 4 bases from J, the junction contained 8 bases not matched to a gene. Per the germline V gene, CDR1 is MDHEN and CDR2 is SYDVKM.

This clonotype was seen a handful of times. This could be a read error, since a much larger clone is one nucleotide away. The chain employs TRBV7-2 and TRBJ2-7; 13 nucleotides agree with TRBD2. Germline V CDR1 and CDR2: SGHTA, FQGNSA. This CDR3 is built from 15 residues. The DNA of the CDR3 is TGTGCCAGCAGCCGGGGACTAGCGGGGTCCTACGAGCAGCACTTC. Encoded protein: CASSRGLAGSYEQHF.

This clonotype was found many times. J is TRBJ2-5 and V is TRBV10-3; no firm D call. Between the trimmed V and J ends, which lost 0 bases and 2 bases, there was a span of 10 bases. This CDR3 contains 15 residues. CDR1 ENHRY and CDR2 SYGVKD come from the germline V gene. The CDR3 nucleotides are TGTGCCATCAGTGAGTCTCGGGCGGAACAAGAGACCCAGTACTTC. Translation gives CAISESRAEQETQYF.

This clonotype was seen a few times. The chain is built from TRBV6-2 or TRBV6-3 and TRBJ2-7, with TRBD2 identical over 10 bases. V was pared by 9 bases and J by 2 bases, with 10 bases of the junction left unmatched. The CDR3 spans 15 residues. In germline, CDR1 is MNHEY, CDR2 SVGEGT. The CDR3 bases are TGTGCCAGTTCTTGGGGACTAGCGCGGACCTACGAGCAGTACTTC. Its protein is CASSWGLARTYEQYF.

The chain recombines TRBV7-7 with TRBJ2-2; TRBD2 is a possible D gene (7 bases). The CDR3 is made up of 14 amino acids. Germline V gene lookup returns CDR1 SSHAT and CDR2 FNYEAQ (reference sequence). DNA of the CDR3: TGTGCTAGCGCGTCGGGGGGCGCTGACGGGGAGCTGTTTTTT. Protein sequence: CASASGGADGELFF. Full variable domain (outside the CDR3, taken from reference TRBV7-7 and TRBJ2-2): GAGVSQSPRYKVTKRGQDVTLRCDPISSHATLYWYQQALGQGPEFLTYFNYEAQPDKSGLPSDRFSAERPEGSISTLTIQRTEQRDSAMYRCASASGGADGELFFGEGSRLTVL.

At least ten counts were recorded for this clonotype. Written as DNA, the CDR3 is TGCAGTGCTGGAGTTGGATCCTCCTACGAGCAGTACTTC. This gives the protein CSAGVGSSYEQYF. The chain links TRBV20-1 to TRBJ2-7; D not resolved. Germline loops: CDR1 DFQATT, CDR2 SNEGSKA (reference sequence). Trimming left V 5 bases short and J 0 bases short, with 11 bases between. This CDR3 spans 13 amino acids.

This clonotype was counted a few times. Given a much more abundant clone one base away, this may be a read error. The J gene is TRBJ1-5, the V gene TRBV5-8; D gene uncertain. V was clipped by 0 bases and J by 4 bases, with 8 bases between them. The germline V gene has CDR1 SGHTS and CDR2 YDEGEE. This CDR3 spans 14 amino acids. Here the CDR3 DNA reads TGTGCCAGCAGCTTGGGTTTTCGGAATCAGCCCCAGCATTTT. Residues: CASSLGFRNQPQHF.

This clonotype occurred many times. The chain employs TRBV24-1 and TRBJ2-2; maybe TRBD1 (5 bases). Germline V gene lookup returns CDR1 KGHDR and CDR2 SFDVKD. This CDR3 comprises 15 residues. The V end lost 0 bases, the J end lost 2 bases, and 6 bases lay between the germline ends. The CDR3 nucleotides read TGTGCCACCAGTGATTTGCAGGGCAACACCGGGGAGCTGTTTTTT. Translating it yields CATSDLQGNTGELFF.

This clonotype was detected a few times. The chain carries TRBV18 and TRBJ1-3, with D possibly matching TRBD1 (5 bases). Per the germline V gene, CDR1 is KGHSH and CDR2 is LQKENI. There are 15 residues in the CDR3. Trimming removed 3 bases at V and 2 bases at J, with 11 bases between. Here the CDR3 DNA reads TGTGCCAGCTCACCCGGGACCGGCACTGGAAACACCATATATTTT. As protein: CASSPGTGTGNTIYF.

This clonotype was detected many times. The chain recombines TRBV20-1 with TRBJ2-3, with 7 bases lining up with TRBD1. There are 12 residues in the CDR3. Per the germline V gene, CDR1 is DFQATT and CDR2 is SNEGSKA (reference sequence). For the CDR3, the DNA is TGCAGGGTGACAGGGAATGGGGATACGCAGTATTTT. As protein: CRVTGNGDTQYF.